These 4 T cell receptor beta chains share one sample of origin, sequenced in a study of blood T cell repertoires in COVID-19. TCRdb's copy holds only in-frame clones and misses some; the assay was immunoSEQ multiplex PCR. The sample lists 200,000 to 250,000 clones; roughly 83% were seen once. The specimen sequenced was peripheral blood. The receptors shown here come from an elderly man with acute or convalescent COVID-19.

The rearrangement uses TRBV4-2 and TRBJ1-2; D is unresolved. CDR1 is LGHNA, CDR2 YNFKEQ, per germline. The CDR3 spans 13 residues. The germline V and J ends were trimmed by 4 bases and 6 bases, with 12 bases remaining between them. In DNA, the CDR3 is TGTGCCAGCAGCCCCCCGAAACCGGATGGCTACACCTTC. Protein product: CASSPPKPDGYTF.

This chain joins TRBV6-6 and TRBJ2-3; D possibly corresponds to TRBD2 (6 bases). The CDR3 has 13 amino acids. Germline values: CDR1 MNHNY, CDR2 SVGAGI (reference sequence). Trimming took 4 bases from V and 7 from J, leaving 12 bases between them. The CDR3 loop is CASSSAAGNTQYF. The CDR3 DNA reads TGTGCCAGCAGTTCCGCCGCGGGAAATACGCAGTATTTT.

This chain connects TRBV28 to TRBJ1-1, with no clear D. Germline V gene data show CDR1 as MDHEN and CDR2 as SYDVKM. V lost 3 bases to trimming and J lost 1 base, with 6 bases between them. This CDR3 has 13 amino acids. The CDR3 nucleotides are TGTGCCAGCAGTTTCCTGCGGAACACTGAAGCTTTCTTT. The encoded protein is CASSFLRNTEAFF.

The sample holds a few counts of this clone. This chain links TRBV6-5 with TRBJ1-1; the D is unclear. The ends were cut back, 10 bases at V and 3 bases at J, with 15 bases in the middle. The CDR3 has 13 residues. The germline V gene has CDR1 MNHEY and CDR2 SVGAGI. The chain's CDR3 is CATMVGRYTEAFF. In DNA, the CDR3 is TGTGCCACCATGGTGGGCAGATACACTGAAGCTTTCTTT.